The 17 T cell receptor beta chains in this list originate from one sample, sequenced in a study of technical replicates of blood from several donors (dated by TCRdb to about 2017). Library creation used the immunoSEQ multiplex PCR assay. TCRdb's version of the immuneACCESS table is confined to in-frame rearrangements and falls short of the full clone set. An unresolved V gene accounts for under half of the shortfall where checked; the remainder is of unknown origin. Here the sample has approximately 81,000 clones; 90% to 97% occur a single time. The ten largest clones capture roughly 0.4% of the sample. The source material was T cells isolated from PBMCs. The receptors originated from a human donor in good health.

This chain links TRBV6-6 with TRBJ2-1; D is undetermined. The length of the CDR3 is 14 residues. Germline V CDR1 and CDR2: MNHNY, SVGAGI (reference sequence). V dropped 4 bases and J dropped 0 bases, with 7 bases sitting between them. The CDR3, as DNA: TGTGCCAGCAGTTTGACTTCCTCCTACAATGAGCAGTTCTTC. Amino acids: CASSLTSSYNEQFF.

V and J are TRBV11-3 and TRBJ2-5; D perhaps matches TRBD2 (5 bases). Trimming cost V 7 bases and J 5 bases, with 11 bases left between them. The CDR3 totals 12 residues. The V gene's germline CDR1 is SGHNT and CDR2 YENEEA. CDR3 bases: TGTGCCAGCAAAGAGGGAGCTGAGACCCAGTACTTC. Protein: CASKEGAETQYF.

Here the CDR3 reads CASRTLESGQLFF. The CDR3 DNA is TGTGCCAGTAGGACACTGGAATCTGGTCAACTGTTTTTT. V is TRBV19 and J is TRBJ1-4; D not certain. CDR1 and CDR2 (germline): LNHDA, SQIVND (reference sequence). The CDR3 runs 13 residues. V gave up 6 bases and J gave up 12 bases, with 17 bases separating them.

The chain uses TRBV7-8 and TRBJ2-5; TRBD1 might be the D (5 bases). This CDR3 region has 17 residues. The germline V and J ends were trimmed by 4 bases and 4 bases, with 22 bases remaining between them. Germline CDR1 is SGHVS and CDR2 is FQNEAQ. CDR3 sequence reads: CASSSLLQGVFSETQYF. The CDR3 region has the DNA TGTGCCAGCAGCTCCTTGCTTCAAGGGGTTTTTTCAGAGACCCAGTACTTC.

The genes are TRBV4-2 and TRBJ1-2; D ambiguous. V lost 0 bases to trimming and J lost 8 bases, with 4 bases between them. The V gene's germline CDR1 is LGHNA and CDR2 YNFKEQ. CDR3 length: 11 residues. The DNA of the CDR3 is TGTGCCAGCAGCCAAGATAAAGGCTACACCTTC. Its protein product is CASSQDKGYTF.

About this clone: One end of the junction is discordant with germline, which a read error may explain. V is TRBV15 and J is TRBJ2-3; 7 bases are a match to TRBD2. The CDR3 contains 16 residues. Per the germline V gene, CDR1 is LNHNV and CDR2 is YYDKDF (reference sequence). CDR3 loop: CATSREVTSTSDTQYF. As DNA, the CDR3 is TGTGCCACCAGCCGAGAAGTGACTAGCACATCAGATACGCAGTATTTT.

In its sample, this clone was seen once. In nucleotides, the CDR3 is TGCGCCAGCAGCCAATCTCCGAGCTCCTACAATGAGCAGTTCTTC. Amino acids: CASSQSPSSYNEQFF. J is TRBJ2-1 and V is TRBV4-1; no reliable D call. Trimming stripped 2 bases from V and 0 bases from J, with 8 bases between. Germline values: CDR1 MGHRA, CDR2 YSYEKL. CDR3 size: 15 residues.

The rearrangement joins TRBV19 to TRBJ1-3; 9 positions match TRBD1. CDR3 length equals 17 residues. After removal of 2 bases from V and 2 bases from J, the junction contained 7 bases not matched to a gene. Germline values: CDR1 LNHDA, CDR2 SQIVND (reference sequence). CDR3 sequence (DNA): TGTGCCAGTAGTATAACAACTTGGACAGGGGCTGGAAACACCATATATTTT. It encodes CASSITTWTGAGNTIYF.

V gene TRBV19 combines with J gene TRBJ1-2; 7 bases agree with TRBD1. Trimming at V came to 1 base and at J to 4 bases, leaving 6 bases not matched to a gene. The CDR3 spans 15 residues. CDR1 and CDR2 (germline): LNHDA, SQIVND (reference sequence). DNA for the CDR3: TGTGCCAGTAGTATAGTGGCGACAGGGTTCTATGGCTACACCTTC. The encoded protein is CASSIVATGFYGYTF.

The rearrangement uses TRBV28 and TRBJ2-1; a weak D match, TRBD1 (5 bases). Between the trimmed V and J ends, which lost 5 bases and 2 bases, there was a span of 19 bases. In germline, CDR1 is MDHEN, CDR2 SYDVKM. This CDR3 is built from 17 residues. Here the CDR3 reads CASSEVAGHVPYNEQFF. As DNA, the CDR3 is TGTGCCAGCAGTGAGGTAGCAGGGCATGTGCCCTACAATGAGCAGTTCTTC. Using reference TRBV28 and TRBJ2-1 for the parts outside the CDR3, the full variable domain is DVKVTQSSRYLVKRTGEKVFLECVQDMDHENMFWYRQDPGLGLRLIYFSYDVKMKEKGDIPEGYSVSREKKERFSLILESASTNQTSMYLCASSEVAGHVPYNEQFFGPGTRLTVL.

The rearrangement links TRBV19 to TRBJ1-2; 7 bases are a match to TRBD1. V lost 7 bases to trimming and J lost 1 base; unmatched junction nucleotides: 9. This CDR3 spans 15 amino acids. Per germline, CDR1 LNHDA and CDR2 SQIVND (reference sequence). CDR3 loop: CASIPGTALNYGYTF. The CDR3 nucleotides are TGTGCCAGTATACCTGGGACAGCGCTTAACTATGGCTACACCTTC.

V and J are TRBV30 and TRBJ2-4; D perhaps matches TRBD1 (5 bases). Per germline, CDR1 GTSNPN and CDR2 SVGIG (reference sequence). The V and J ends lost 6 bases and 2 bases respectively, with 14 bases between them. This CDR3 has 14 residues. The CDR3 nucleotides are TGTGCCTGTTCCCCAGGGTCTCCCAAAAACATTCAGTACTTC. Translated, it gives CACSPGSPKNIQYF.

The chain recombines TRBV5-1 with TRBJ2-2; a possible D gene is TRBD2 (5 bases). Trimming removed 0 bases at V and 1 base at J, with 7 bases between. This CDR3 has 15 amino acids. Germline V gene data show CDR1 as SGHRS and CDR2 as YFSETQ. CDR3: CASSLGGMNTGELFF. The CDR3 DNA is TGCGCCAGCAGCTTGGGAGGGATGAACACCGGGGAGCTGTTTTTT.

The CDR3 is CASSQEGPGNQPQHF. CDR3 sequence (DNA): TGCGCCAGCAGCCAAGAGGGTCCGGGTAATCAGCCCCAGCATTTT. The gene calls are TRBV4-3 and TRBJ1-5; D is undetermined. Trimming took 0 bases from V and 4 from J, leaving 10 bases between them. In germline, CDR1 is LGHNA, CDR2 YSLEER. CDR3 length: 15 residues.

This chain links TRBV7-9 with TRBJ2-7, with 9 bases fitting TRBD2. The germline V gene has CDR1 SEHNR and CDR2 FQNEAQ (reference sequence). Trimming at V came to 4 bases and at J to 0 bases, leaving 4 bases not matched to a gene. The CDR3 is made up of 15 amino acids. This CDR3 reads CASSSRTSASYEQYF. Written as DNA, the CDR3 is TGTGCCAGCAGCTCCCGGACTAGCGCCTCCTACGAGCAGTACTTC.

CDR3 sequence (DNA): TGTGCCAGCAGCCCTGGGACAGGTTTAACCTACGAGCAGTACTTC. Protein: CASSPGTGLTYEQYF. The chain carries TRBV5-6 and TRBJ2-7, with 8 bases fitting TRBD1. Per the germline V gene, CDR1 is SGHDT and CDR2 is YYEEEE. The CDR3 is 15 amino acids. V shed 4 bases and J 2 bases; nucleotides not matched to a gene: 8.

This clone was observed a single time. The chain is built from TRBV27 and TRBJ2-7; a weak D match, TRBD2 (7 bases). Germline assignment: CDR1 MNHEY and CDR2 SMNVEV (reference sequence). Trimming shortened V by 3 bases and J by 5 bases, and 11 bases separated the two germline ends. The CDR3 extends over 13 amino acids. CDR3 sequence: CASSLGGGHEQYF. Here the CDR3 DNA reads TGTGCCAGCAGTTTGGGGGGGGGCCACGAGCAGTACTTC.